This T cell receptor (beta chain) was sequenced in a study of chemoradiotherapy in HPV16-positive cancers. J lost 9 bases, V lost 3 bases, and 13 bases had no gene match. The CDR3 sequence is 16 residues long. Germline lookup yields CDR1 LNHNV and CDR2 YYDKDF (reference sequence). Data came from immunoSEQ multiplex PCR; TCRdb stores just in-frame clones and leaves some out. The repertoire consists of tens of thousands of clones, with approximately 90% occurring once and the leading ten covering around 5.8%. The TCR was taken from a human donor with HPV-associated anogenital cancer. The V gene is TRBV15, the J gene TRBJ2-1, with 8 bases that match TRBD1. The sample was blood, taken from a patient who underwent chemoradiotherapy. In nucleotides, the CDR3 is TGTGCCACCAGCAGCGGACAGGGTACGGGGGCTGGTGAGCAGTTCTTC. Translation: CATSSGQGTGAGEQFF.